A selection of T cell receptor beta chains follows, all from one sample in a study of blood T cell repertoires in COVID-19. Sequencing used immunoSEQ multiplex PCR; TCRdb keeps in-frame clones, though not all of them. The sample has under 300,000 clones, about four fifths seen once. Sequences were obtained from peripheral blood. Receptors originate from a man in his thirties or forties who had recovered from COVID-19. The CDR3 runs from the conserved cysteine through the conserved F or W. Fields, in order: V gene, clone size, J gene, CDR3 length, D gene, CDR3 DNA, CDR3 protein. The D gene is left open where the match is weak. Size is stated for part of the rows, as once, few or many counts, or as a class when the clone is expanded.

>TRBV10-3|once|TRBJ2-1|17|TRBD2
TGTGCCATCAGTACACCGGGACTAGCGTCAGCCTACAATGAGCAGTTCTTC
CAISTPGLASAYNEQFF
>TRBV5-1|NA|TRBJ2-3|15|TRBD2
TGCGCCAGCAGCTTGAGCGGGGCTAAAGAAATGCCGCAGTATTTT
CASSLSGAKEMPQYF
>TRBV9|NA|TRBJ2-3|14|NA
TGTGCCAGCAGCGTAGCCGGGGGGCGGGATACGCAGTATTTT
CASSVAGGRDTQYF
>TRBV6-5|NA|TRBJ2-1|13|NA
TGTGCCAGCAGAGACGGGTTTTACAATGAGCAGTTCTTC
CASRDGFYNEQFF
>TRBV5-8|NA|TRBJ2-1|16|NA
TGTGCCAGCAGCCCCAGACTCGGGGGGCAGGTGAATGAGCAGTTCTTC
CASSPRLGGQVNEQFF
>TRBV7-9|NA|TRBJ1-5|12|NA
TGTGCCAGCAGCTTAGACGGGCAGCCCCAGCATTTT
CASSLDGQPQHF
>TRBV27|NA|TRBJ2-3|14|NA
TGTGCCAGCAGTTTATCGGGGAGCGCAGATACGCAGTATTTT
CASSLSGSADTQYF
>TRBV28|NA|TRBJ1-1|11|TRBD1
TGTGCCAGCAATCAGGGGGCTGAAGCTTTCTTT
CASNQGAEAFF
>TRBV10-2|NA|TRBJ1-1|15|NA
TGCGCCAGCCGGCCAGGGGCGGGTGGGGACACTGAAGCTTTCTTT
CASRPGAGGDTEAFF
>TRBV21-1|NA|TRBJ1-1|15|NA
TGTGCCAGCAGCAAAGACAGGCGGAGGAACACTGAAGCTTTCTTT
CASSKDRRRNTEAFF
>TRBV10-3|NA|TRBJ1-6|13|NA
TGTGCCATCAGTGACCTGTCGGGTTCACCCCTCCACTTT
CAISDLSGSPLHF
>TRBV6-5|NA|TRBJ2-7|12|NA
TGTGCCAGCAGTTTTAATCTCTACGAGCAGTACTTC
CASSFNLYEQYF
>TRBV5-1|NA|TRBJ1-6|16|NA
TGCGCCAGCAGCCCAGCCGGGAGCTCCTATAATTCACCCCTCCACTTT
CASSPAGSSYNSPLHF
>TRBV9|NA|TRBJ1-1|17|TRBD1
TGTGCCAGCAGCGTAAACCGGGACAGGGGTTTGAACACTGAAGCTTTCTTT
CASSVNRDRGLNTEAFF
>TRBV5-5|NA|TRBJ2-7|17|TRBD1
TGTGCCAGCAGTCTTGTGGGGTGGACAGGGGGCAACTACGAGCAGTACTTC
CASSLVGWTGGNYEQYF
>TRBV7-9|NA|TRBJ1-4|12|NA
TGTGCCAGCAGCCCGCCTACGGGAAAACTGTTTTTT
CASSPPTGKLFF
>TRBV29-1|NA|TRBJ2-3|15|TRBD2
TGCAGCGTTGTATGGGCGGGGGGTAGCACAGATACGCAGTATTTT
CSVVWAGGSTDTQYF
>TRBV27|NA|TRBJ1-2|13|NA
TGTGCCAGCAGTTTTGGGGGCTTGGGTGGCTACACCTTC
CASSFGGLGGYTF
>TRBV2|NA|TRBJ1-6|13|NA
TGTGCCAGCAGGGAGGGGGGGGACTCACCCCTCCACTTT
CASREGGDSPLHF
>TRBV10-1|NA|TRBJ2-3|16|TRBD1
TGCGCCAGCAGTGAGGGCGAAGGGGGCCCCACAGATACGCAGTATTTT
CASSEGEGGPTDTQYF
>TRBV5-1|NA|TRBJ2-1|13|NA
TGCGCCAGCAGCGCCGGGACACCGGGGGAGCAGTTCTTC
CASSAGTPGEQFF
>TRBV10-3|NA|TRBJ2-1|16|NA
TGTGCCATCAGTGAGCTAGGGCCACCCCCGGGAAATGAGCAGTTCTTC
CAISELGPPPGNEQFF
>TRBV9|NA|TRBJ2-5|15|TRBD2
TGTGCCAGCAGCGTAAGCGTTAGCGGGGGAGAGACCCAGTACTTC
CASSVSVSGGETQYF
>TRBV6-5|NA|TRBJ1-1|13|NA
TGTGCCAGCAGTAAGACAGGGAACACTGAAGCTTTCTTT
CASSKTGNTEAFF
>TRBV4-1|NA|TRBJ1-5|14|NA
TGCGCCAGCAGCCAAGGGCGGGGAGGGCAGCCCCAGCATTTT
CASSQGRGGQPQHF
>TRBV6-5|NA|TRBJ1-3|16|NA
TGTGCCAGCAGTTACTCCGGTTGGGGGCCGCGGGACACCATATATTTT
CASSYSGWGPRDTIYF
>TRBV6-5|once|TRBJ2-3|15|TRBD2
TGTGCCAGCAGTTACTCCGGGGGGGGGCCAGATACGCAGTATTTT
CASSYSGGGPDTQYF
>TRBV6-5|NA|TRBJ1-4|13|NA
TGTGCCAGCAGTTACTCTTCCCGTCGCGAACTGTTTTTT
CASSYSSRRELFF
>TRBV7-3|NA|TRBJ2-3|14|NA
TGTGCCAGCAGCTTAGGGCGCGGCACAGATACGCAGTATTTT
CASSLGRGTDTQYF
>TRBV6-4|NA|TRBJ1-5|13|TRBD1
TGTGCCAGCAGTGTGCAGGGGGATCAGCCCCAGCATTTT
CASSVQGDQPQHF
>TRBV10-2|NA|TRBJ1-6|14|NA
TGCGCCAGCAGCGCGACAAGACATAATTCACCCCTCCACTTT
CASSATRHNSPLHF
>TRBV6-5|NA|TRBJ2-3|13|NA
TGTGCCTTCCGGTTCCAGGGCACAGATACGCAGTATTTT
CAFRFQGTDTQYF
>TRBV11-2|NA|TRBJ1-4|13|NA
TGTGCCAGCAGCTTCCGTTCTAATGAAAAACTGTTTTTT
CASSFRSNEKLFF
>TRBV7-8|NA|TRBJ1-2|15|TRBD1
TGTGCCAGCAGCTTGGGGTTGGGACAGACCTATGGCTACACCTTC
CASSLGLGQTYGYTF
>TRBV6-5|NA|TRBJ1-2|14|NA
TGTGCCACCTTCGTCGGGGGGCTACTAAAAGGCTACACCTTC
CATFVGGLLKGYTF
>TRBV3-1/TRBV3-2|NA|TRBJ1-6|14|NA
TGTGCCAGCAGCCAAGCTTCACGGACAAGTTTGATCCACTTT
CASSQASRTSLIHF
>TRBV18|NA|TRBJ1-2|15|NA
TGTGCCAGCTCCCCTAACAGGAGAACATTCAATGGCTACACCTTC
CASSPNRRTFNGYTF
>TRBV12-3/TRBV12-4|once|TRBJ2-1|12|TRBD1
TGTGCCAGCAGGATCAGGGGGCATGAGCAGTTCTTC
CASRIRGHEQFF
>TRBV2|few|TRBJ1-2|12|NA
TGTGCCAGCACTACAGGGAACTATGGCTACACCTTC
CASTTGNYGYTF
>TRBV6-6|NA|TRBJ1-2|13|NA
TGTGCCAGCAGTTACTTGGAGAACTATGGCTACACCTTC
CASSYLENYGYTF
>TRBV19|NA|TRBJ1-5|13|NA
TGTGCCAGTAGTGGCACAGGGAATCAGCCCCAGCATTTT
CASSGTGNQPQHF
>TRBV7-6|NA|TRBJ2-1|15|NA
TGTGCCAGCAGCCTCGACAGACCCTCCTACAATGAGCAGTTCTTC
CASSLDRPSYNEQFF
>TRBV21-1|NA|TRBJ1-5|17|NA
TGTGCCAGCAGCGGAGGAAGGAAGGGCCGGTGCAATCAGCCCCAGCATTTT
CASSGGRKGRCNQPQHF
>TRBV19|once|TRBJ1-1|14|TRBD1
TGTGCCAGTAGTAGACCGGGACAGGGAACTGAAGCTTTCTTT
CASSRPGQGTEAFF